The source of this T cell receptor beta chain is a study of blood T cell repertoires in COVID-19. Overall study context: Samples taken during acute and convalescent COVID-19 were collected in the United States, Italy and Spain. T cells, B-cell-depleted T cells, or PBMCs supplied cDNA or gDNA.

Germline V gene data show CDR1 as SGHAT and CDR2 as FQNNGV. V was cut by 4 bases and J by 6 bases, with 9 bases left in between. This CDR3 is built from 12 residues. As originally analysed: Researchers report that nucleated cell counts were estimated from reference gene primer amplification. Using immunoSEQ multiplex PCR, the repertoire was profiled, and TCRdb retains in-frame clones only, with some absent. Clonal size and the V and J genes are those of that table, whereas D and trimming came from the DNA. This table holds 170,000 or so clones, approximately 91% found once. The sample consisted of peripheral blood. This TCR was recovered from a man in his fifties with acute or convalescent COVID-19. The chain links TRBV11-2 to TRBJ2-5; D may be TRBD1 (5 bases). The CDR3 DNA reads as TGTGCCAGCAGCTCCAGGGAAAAGACCCAGTACTTC. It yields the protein CASSSREKTQYF.